This note documents a single T cell receptor (beta chain) sequence. The target antigen is unknown. 5' RACE with UMI labels generated the TRB cDNA libraries. TCRdb processed the 5' RACE reads again and assigns one entry to each CDR3 protein, with no DNA. Recorded for this sample: around 140,000 distinct CDR3 sequences. Germline loops: CDR1 MDHEN, CDR2 SYDVKM. This CDR3 region has 12 residues. This sample was taken from a study of CXCR3-negative and CXCR3-positive naive CD8 T cells. Study-wide results and limits: Naive cells that were CXCR3-negative or CXCR3-positive used TRBV-TRBJ genes alike, while memory cells diverged.

The chain combines TRBV28 with TRBJ2-7; TCRdb returns TRBD1, unconfirmable since there is no DNA. The clonotype was recovered from a human donor in good health. Some clones in this sample may be carry-over from other donors' samples. What was sequenced was naive CXCR3- CD8+ T cells from blood. Subset here: CD45RO-CCR7+CD27+CD95- naive CD8+ T cells lacking CXCR3 (TNR3-). The CDR3 sequence: CASSFRDYEQYF.